This TCR beta chain was observed in a study of T-cell memory formation after mild COVID-19. Study overall: Most TCR clusters belonged to a single donor.

A word on this clonotype: Its antigen is still unknown.

TCRdb redid the calling of the 5' RACE reads with MiXCR, one entry per CDR3 protein. The sample consists of 350,000 to 500,000 distinct CDR3 sequences, roughly 18% of them appearing once. CDR3 length: 14 amino acids. The germline CDR1 and CDR2 sequences are DFQATT and SNEGSKA (reference sequence). V was clipped by 3 bases and J by 0 bases, with 9 bases between them. Study results and limitations: Clonal second-wave expansions that peaked on day 37 had unconfirmed SARS-CoV-2 specificity. In pre-infection memory, a portion of responding clones appeared, which suggested that cross-reactive memory joined. CD4+ contracting clones lay mainly in CM and EM, CD8+ ones in EMRA.

This TCR derives from a man between 18 and 29 years old who had mild COVID-19 (a few samples of this study predate the infection). Cell type and time point are not known. The rearrangement joins TRBV20-1 to TRBJ1-3, with D tentatively TRBD1 (5 bases). Sequencing used PBMCs or a T cell subset sorted from them (not recorded which). The CDR3 protein is CSASRGSSGNTIYF. In nucleotides, the CDR3 is TGCAGTGCTAGCCGGGGCAGCTCTGGAAACACCATATATTTT.